A selection of T cell receptor beta chains follows, all from one sample in a study of OX40 agonist ivuxolimab in advanced cancers. Repertoires were generated with immunoSEQ multiplex PCR, while TCRdb's copy carries only in-frame clones and drops some. The table includes around 39,000 clones, roughly 77% detected once. The starting material was CD4+ or CD8+ T cells sorted from blood, obtained in a trial of the OX40 agonist ivuxolimab. The receptors originated from an adult with an advanced solid tumor such as melanoma, head and neck, liver or kidney cancer. CDR3s include the opening cysteine and the closing phenylalanine or tryptophan. A D gene is named only where the DNA matches it firmly. The listing skips clone size in some rows; elsewhere it reads once, few, many or a size class.

j_call d_call clone_size v_call cdr3_aa cdr3_nt
TRBJ2-3 . . TRBV14 CASSLLGGSVQYF TGTGCCAGCAGCCTGTTAGGGGGATCAGTGCAGTATTTT
TRBJ2-5 . . TRBV29-1 CSVPGMGETQYF TGCAGCGTCCCAGGGATGGGGGAGACCCAGTACTTC
TRBJ1-5 . . TRBV4-2 CASSQDRGQPQHF TGTGCCAGCAGCCAAGATCGCGGGCAGCCCCAGCATTTT
TRBJ1-6 . . TRBV9 CASSVGESFPLHF TGTGCCAGCAGCGTAGGGGAAAGCTTTCCCCTCCACTTT
TRBJ2-3 TRBD2 once TRBV9 CASSGGLAYTDTQYF TGTGCCAGCAGCGGTGGACTAGCTTACACAGATACGCAGTATTTT
TRBJ2-7 . . TRBV19 CASSVLPGASSYEQYF TGTGCCAGTAGTGTTTTGCCGGGGGCGAGCTCCTACGAGCAGTACTTC
TRBJ2-7 TRBD1 . TRBV10-1 CASAGTGNGEQYF TGCGCCAGCGCCGGGACAGGGAATGGCGAGCAGTACTTC
TRBJ1-5 . . TRBV6-4 CASSLNGGGQPQHF TGTGCCAGCAGTTTGAACGGGGGTGGTCAGCCCCAGCATTTT
TRBJ1-1 . . TRBV29-1 CSVVGTMNTEAFF TGCAGCGTTGTAGGGACCATGAACACTGAAGCTTTCTTT
TRBJ1-1 . . TRBV5-1 CASSPPTSLNTEAFF TGCGCCAGCAGCCCCCCCACAAGTTTGAACACTGAAGCTTTCTTT
TRBJ1-1 . few TRBV5-1 CASSFSGVNTEAFF TGCGCCAGCAGCTTTTCAGGGGTGAACACTGAAGCTTTCTTT
TRBJ2-3 TRBD2 . TRBV5-8 CASSPAGTSGRARGQYF TGTGCCAGCAGCCCCGCCGGGACTAGCGGGAGGGCCAGGGGGCAGTATTTT
TRBJ1-2 . . TRBV28 CASSLGDAGNYGYTF TGTGCCAGCAGTTTAGGGGATGCCGGCAACTATGGCTACACCTTC
TRBJ1-2 . . TRBV20-1 CSASPQGGYTF TGCAGTGCTAGCCCCCAGGGGGGCTACACCTTC
TRBJ1-2 TRBD1 few TRBV9 CASSVGTGWNYGYTF TGTGCCAGCAGCGTTGGGACAGGTTGGAACTATGGCTACACCTTC
TRBJ1-4 . . TRBV18 CASSPRSPATNEKLFF TGTGCCAGCTCACCGAGGAGTCCTGCAACTAATGAAAAACTGTTTTTT
TRBJ1-3 . . TRBV7-8 CASSFTRGGLTGNTIYF TGTGCCAGCAGCTTCACTCGGGGGGGGCTTACTGGAAACACCATATATTTT
TRBJ1-1 TRBD1 . TRBV11-2 CASSSGQGAFF TGTGCCAGCAGCTCGGGACAGGGGGCTTTCTTT
TRBJ2-3 . . TRBV11-3 CASSLADTQYF TGTGCCAGCAGCTTGGCAGATACGCAGTATTTT
TRBJ1-2 . few TRBV5-6 CASTLAVAAYGYTF TGTGCCAGCACTCTCGCCGTGGCGGCCTATGGCTACACCTTC
TRBJ2-2 . . TRBV28 CASSFAVGEAGELFF TGTGCCAGCAGTTTCGCCGTAGGGGAGGCCGGGGAGCTGTTTTTT
TRBJ2-1 . few TRBV5-4 CASSLGGDHLLYNEQFF TGTGCCAGCAGCTTGGGGGGGGATCACCTCCTCTACAATGAGCAGTTCTTC
TRBJ1-5 TRBD1 large TRBV4-1 CASSQDYGTGFGQPQHF TGCGCCAGCAGCCAAGATTATGGGACAGGATTCGGGCAGCCCCAGCATTTT
TRBJ1-2 TRBD1 . TRBV6-5 CASSYNRGQGYTF TGTGCCAGCAGTTACAACAGGGGGCAAGGCTACACCTTC
TRBJ2-2 TRBD1 . TRBV11-2 CASSLTTGAVGELFF TGTGCCAGCAGCTTGACGACAGGGGCGGTCGGGGAGCTGTTTTTT
TRBJ2-7 . . TRBV5-6 CASSSRGFSSYEQYF TGTGCCAGCAGCTCCCGGGGTTTTAGCTCCTACGAGCAGTACTTC